These 8 T cell receptor beta chains came from one sample sequenced in a study of CD8 T cells in Susac syndrome. The authors reverse transcribed about 0.45 to 1 ug RNA with random hexamers. TCRdb used MiXCR to reprocess the immunoSEQ multiplex PCR reads, holding one entry per CDR3 protein. The profile shows under 200,000 distinct CDR3 sequences, 90% to 95% of them singletons. Sequencing was carried out using CD4+ T cells from PBMCs. The receptors derive from a human donor with Susac syndrome.

This clonotype was seen just once. The rearrangement joins TRBV9 to TRBJ2-1, with 9 positions matching TRBD2. The V and J ends lost 0 bases and 3 bases, in that order; junction bases with no gene match: 4. CDR3 length equals 16 residues. CDR1 and CDR2 from the germline V gene are SGDLS and YYNGEE. CDR3 in amino acids: CASSVGAGGFYNEQFF. For the CDR3, the DNA is TGTGCCAGCAGCGTAGGAGCGGGGGGATTCTACAATGAGCAGTTCTTC. Supplemented by reference TRBV9 and TRBJ2-1, the full variable domain reads DSGVTQTPKHLITATGQRVTLRCSPRSGDLSVYWYQQSLDQGLQFLIQYYNGEERAKGNILERFSAQQFPDLHSELNLSSLELGDSALYFCASSVGAGGFYNEQFFGPGTRLTVL.

V is TRBV2 and J is TRBJ1-1; tentatively, D is TRBD1 (5 bases). Trimming took 8 bases from V and 3 from J, leaving 10 bases between them. Germline CDR1 is SNHLY and CDR2 is FYNNEI. The CDR3 consists of 12 residues. The CDR3 loop is CASRGIYTEAFF. CDR3 in DNA: TGTGCCAGCCGGGGGATCTACACTGAAGCTTTCTTT.

The chain carries TRBV2 and TRBJ1-6; D uncertain. CDR1 and CDR2 from the germline V gene are SNHLY and FYNNEI. Trimming took off 7 bases at V and 0 bases at J, with 13 bases between the two ends. This CDR3 has 16 amino acids. The DNA of the CDR3 is TGTGCCAGCATGCTGGAGCGGAGCTCCTATAATTCACCCCTCCACTTT. Amino acids: CASMLERSSYNSPLHF.

The rearrangement joins TRBV6-1 to TRBJ1-5; D gene unclear. The CDR3 has 15 residues. Trimming took 5 bases from V and 1 from J, leaving 12 bases between them. The germline V gene has CDR1 MNHNS and CDR2 SASEGT. This CDR3 is CASSPWTGSNQPQHF. Written as DNA, the CDR3 is TGTGCCAGCAGTCCATGGACGGGGAGCAATCAGCCCCAGCATTTT.

J is TRBJ2-5 and V is TRBV7-6, with TRBD1 as a possible D gene (5 bases). This CDR3 contains 18 residues. The germline CDR1 and CDR2 sequences are SGHVS and FNYEAQ. The V end was cut by 2 bases, the J end by 5 bases, with 24 bases between. The CDR3, as DNA: TGTGCCAGCAGCTTAATCTCCTCCGGACATCCCACAGTGGAGACCCAGTACTTC. Translating it yields CASSLISSGHPTVETQYF.

The chain combines TRBV7-9 with TRBJ2-7, with 8 bases fitting TRBD1. The CDR3 length is 14 residues. The V segment lost 1 base and the J segment 5 bases; nucleotides outside the gene matches: 4. Per germline, CDR1 SEHNR and CDR2 FQNEAQ (reference sequence). The CDR3: CASSLGQGINEQYF. CDR3 DNA: TGTGCCAGCAGCTTAGGACAGGGGATCAACGAGCAGTACTTC.

The rearrangement joins TRBV10-3 to TRBJ1-6; D remains unclear. V was pared by 3 bases and J by 13 bases, with 13 bases between. The CDR3 contains 13 residues. In germline, CDR1 is ENHRY, CDR2 SYGVKD. The CDR3 nucleotides read TGTGCCATCAGTGACGGGCGCGAGTCTCCCCTCCACTTT. Protein sequence: CAISDGRESPLHF.

The CDR3 reads CASSLGGFYEQYF. In DNA form, the CDR3 reads TGTGCCAGCAGTTTAGGGGGGTTCTACGAGCAGTACTTC. The chain carries TRBV12-3 or TRBV12-4 and TRBJ2-7; possibly TRBD1 or TRBD2 for D (5 bases each). The germline V and J ends were trimmed by 1 base and 3 bases, with 7 bases remaining between them. The CDR3 runs 13 residues.